These 20 T cell receptor beta chains were sequenced from one sample in a study of shared clonotypes between healthy human individuals. Some clones are missing from TCRdb's copy, which holds only in-frame ones; the method was immunoSEQ multiplex PCR. Of about 2.4 million clones in the sample, approximately 90% were seen once. The source material was naive CD4+ T cells sorted from blood. Subset of the sample: CD45RA+ positively selected. These receptors came from a man aged 18 to 30 in good health.

The chain recombines TRBV23-1 with TRBJ2-7; TRBD1 agrees at 8 bases. TRBV23-1 is classed as an ORF, of uncertain function. V lost 3 bases and J lost 3; bases outside the gene matches: 10. The CDR3 runs 16 residues. CDR3: CASSHFSDRDNYEQYF. The CDR3 coding sequence is TGCGCCAGCAGTCATTTTTCGGACAGGGACAACTACGAGCAGTACTTC.

The genes are TRBV6-1 and TRBJ2-7, with D perhaps TRBD2 (6 bases). Trimming cost V 3 bases and J 1 base, with 25 bases left between them. CDR1 and CDR2 from the germline V gene are MNHNS and SASEGT. The CDR3 sequence is 19 residues long. The CDR3 protein is CASSEGLGAVGLASYEQYF. DNA for the CDR3: TGTGCCAGCAGTGAGGGTTTGGGCGCCGTTGGTCTAGCGTCCTACGAGCAGTACTTC.

This sequence joins TRBV4-3 and TRBJ1-6; D is unclear. The CDR3 has 15 amino acids. The V gene's germline CDR1 is LGHNA and CDR2 YSLEER. With 2 bases removed from V and 7 bases from J, the gap between germline ends came to 12 bases. CDR3 loop: CASSQNRATNSPLHF. The CDR3 DNA reads TGCGCCAGCAGCCAAAACCGGGCCACAAATTCACCCCTCCACTTT.

The rearrangement joins TRBV6-4 to TRBJ2-1; TRBD1 or TRBD2 may be the D gene (7 bases each). This CDR3 contains 12 residues. The V and J ends lost 2 bases and 10 bases respectively, with 9 bases between them. Germline V gene sequence: CDR1 MRHNA, CDR2 SNTAGT. CDR3 DNA: TGTGCCAGCAGTGACCAGGGGGGGGAGCAGTTCTTC. The encoded protein is CASSDQGGEQFF.

The chain is built from TRBV10-3 and TRBJ2-1; the match to TRBD2 covers 7 bases. The V gene's germline CDR1 is ENHRY and CDR2 SYGVKD. The CDR3 runs to 13 residues. The trim removed 9 bases at V and 7 bases at J, leaving 9 bases unmatched. The CDR3 loop is CAIGRETGNEQFF. The CDR3 DNA reads as TGTGCCATAGGGCGGGAGACGGGGAATGAGCAGTTCTTC.

This chain joins TRBV30 and TRBJ1-1; 9 bases fit TRBD1. V lost 4 bases, J lost 4 bases, and 10 bases stayed unmatched. The CDR3 is 15 residues long. Germline CDR1 and CDR2: GTSNPN and SVGIG (reference sequence). CDR3 sequence reads: CAWMVDRGEATEAFF. CDR3 DNA sequence: TGTGCCTGGATGGTGGACAGGGGAGAAGCCACTGAAGCTTTCTTT.

The table lists this clone with a count of one. The chain is built from TRBV19 and TRBJ2-2; tentatively, D is TRBD1 (6 bases). The V gene's germline CDR1 is LNHDA and CDR2 SQIVND (reference sequence). The V end lost 7 bases, the J end lost 5 bases, and 11 bases lay between the germline ends. The CDR3 has 13 amino acids. CDR3 in DNA: TGTGCCAGTACCAGGGGAGTAACCGGGGAGCTGTTTTTT. It encodes CASTRGVTGELFF.

The chain combines TRBV30 with TRBJ2-7; 10 bases agree with TRBD1. Germline-derived CDR1 and CDR2 are GTSNPN and SVGIG (reference sequence). The CDR3 covers 15 residues. V shed 3 bases, J shed 0 bases, and the junction held 5 bases outside the gene matches. CDR3 amino acids: CAWRVWTGGSYEQYF. DNA for the CDR3: TGTGCCTGGAGGGTTTGGACAGGGGGCTCCTACGAGCAGTACTTC.

This chain joins TRBV11-2 and TRBJ1-2, with unresolved D. The V gene lost 3 bases and the J gene lost 8 bases, with 10 bases spanning the gap. CDR1 is SGHAT and CDR2 is FQNNGV in the germline V gene. The CDR3 is 12 amino acids. The CDR3 DNA follows: TGTGCCAGCAGCTTTAACTGGGGAGGCTACACCTTC. It codes for CASSFNWGGYTF.

The chain has TRBV7-9 and TRBJ1-3; D is ambiguous. The CDR3 is 13 residues long. CDR1 SEHNR and CDR2 FQNEAQ come from the germline V gene (reference sequence). Trimming took 3 bases from V and 2 from J, leaving 5 bases between them. The CDR3 bases are TGTGCCAGCAGCTTCACTACTGGAAACACCATATATTTT. Amino acids: CASSFTTGNTIYF.

The chain employs TRBV27 and TRBJ2-7, with 7 bases identical to TRBD1. V trimming: 4 bases; J trimming: 3 bases; junction bases outside the gene matches: 9. This CDR3 has 15 amino acids. Germline V lookup: CDR1 MNHEY, CDR2 SMNVEV (reference sequence). The CDR3 region has the DNA TGTGCCAGCAGTTACCAACAGGGGCGGGTCTACGAGCAGTACTTC. This codes for CASSYQQGRVYEQYF.

About this clone itself: Other DNA sequences from this sample encode an identical CDR3 as well. This chain uses TRBV2 with TRBJ2-7; 9 bases fit TRBD2. Per germline, CDR1 SNHLY and CDR2 FYNNEI. V lost 8 bases and J lost 1; bases outside the gene matches: 3. The CDR3 has 13 amino acids. CDR3 amino acids: CASSGLASYEQYF. The CDR3 coding sequence is TGTGCCAGCTCGGGACTAGCTTCCTACGAGCAGTACTTC.

The chain uses TRBV11-2 and TRBJ1-1; the D gene is possibly TRBD1 (5 bases). V was clipped by 6 bases and J by 4 bases, with 18 bases between them. The CDR3 totals 15 residues. Looked up from germline, CDR1 is SGHAT and CDR2 is FQNNGV. Here the CDR3 DNA reads TGTGCCAGCAGGGGCGACCCGGTGGGGGGCACTGAAGCTTTCTTT. Residues: CASRGDPVGGTEAFF.

This clone showed up just a few times. The sample holds other DNA sequences that translate to the same CDR3. The chain combines TRBV7-2 with TRBJ1-2, with TRBD1 matching over 8 bases. V shed 5 bases and J 7 bases; nucleotides not matched to a gene: 6. The V gene's germline CDR1 is SGHTA and CDR2 FQGNSA. This CDR3 has 13 residues. The CDR3 nucleotides read TGTGCCAGCAGCCCTGGACAGGGCGGTGGCTACACCTTC. It translates to CASSPGQGGGYTF.

The chain joins TRBV6-5 to TRBJ1-3, with D tentatively TRBD1 (5 bases). The germline CDR1 and CDR2 sequences are MNHEY and SVGAGI. The length of the CDR3 is 14 residues. V was trimmed by 2 bases and J by 4 bases, leaving 9 bases between them. As DNA, the CDR3 is TGTGCCAGCAGTTACGACAGCGACGGAAACACCATATATTTT. Amino acid sequence: CASSYDSDGNTIYF.

Comment on this clone: Other DNA sequences in this specimen translate into the identical CDR3. The chain recombines TRBV18 with TRBJ1-1; TRBD1 is a possible D gene (6 bases). CDR3 length: 13 residues. V shed 6 bases and J shed 2 bases, with 10 bases lying between them. Germline lookup yields CDR1 KGHSH and CDR2 LQKENI. CDR3 protein: CASSVDSNTEAFF. CDR3 coding DNA: TGTGCCAGCTCGGTGGACAGTAACACTGAAGCTTTCTTT.

The chain links TRBV25-1 to TRBJ1-6, with D hard to call. CDR3 length: 15 residues. V lost 1 base and J lost 9, with 13 bases in between. CDR1 is MGHDK, CDR2 SYGVNS, per germline. CDR3 sequence: CASSESGGEASPLHF. The DNA of the CDR3 is TGTGCCAGCAGTGAATCGGGCGGTGAAGCTTCACCCCTCCACTTT.

The chain links TRBV5-1 to TRBJ2-1, with 10 bases identical to TRBD2. The V and J ends lost 0 bases and 7 bases, in that order; junction bases with no gene match: 4. Germline-derived CDR1 and CDR2 are SGHRS and YFSETQ. CDR3 length: 15 residues. The CDR3 loop is CASSLERGGRNEQFF. CDR3 DNA sequence: TGCGCCAGCAGCTTGGAGCGGGGGGGCCGGAATGAGCAGTTCTTC.

The gene calls are TRBV5-6 and TRBJ1-4; D remains unclear. Germline assignment: CDR1 SGHDT and CDR2 YYEEEE. Trimming shortened V by 1 base and J by 5 bases, and 9 bases separated the two germline ends. CDR3 length: 14 residues. DNA for the CDR3: TGTGCCAGCAGCTTGTATGGGATAAATGAAAAACTGTTTTTT. Translated: CASSLYGINEKLFF.

This clone was seen a handful of times. The chain has TRBV27 and TRBJ1-1; D gene ambiguous. Germline loops: CDR1 MNHEY, CDR2 SMNVEV (reference sequence). The germline V and J ends were trimmed by 6 bases and 1 base, with 9 bases remaining between them. The CDR3 spans 13 residues. CDR3 DNA sequence: TGTGCCAGCAGGTTCGAAAGGAACACTGAAGCTTTCTTT. Translated: CASRFERNTEAFF.